This T cell receptor beta chain was captured in a study of blood T cells in healthy people across ages. CDR1 and CDR2 from the germline V gene are MNHEY and SVGAGI. The CDR3 loop spans 14 amino acids. V lost 4 bases and J lost 4; bases outside the gene matches: 7. Through a sample-barcoded 5' primer and a J-beta primer mix, a second PCR was run for about 7 to 12 cycles. TCRdb processed the 5' RACE reads anew with MiXCR; each CDR3 protein has one entry. Of about 560,000 distinct CDR3 sequences in the sample, about 29% were seen once. In addition, the sample was reused for a study of T cells of mothers and their children. That study adds: About 3 million TCR beta reads per child versus over 10 million per mother. T cell clones that were persistent and microchimeric went undetected.

The chain is built from TRBV6-5 and TRBJ2-7, with TRBD1 identical over 7 bases. The receptor was isolated from a boy aged 2-15 years in good health. Sequencing input: blood. The CDR3 loop reads CASSCSGQPYEQYF. Here the CDR3 DNA reads TGTGCCAGCAGTTGCTCGGGACAGCCGTACGAGCAGTACTTC.